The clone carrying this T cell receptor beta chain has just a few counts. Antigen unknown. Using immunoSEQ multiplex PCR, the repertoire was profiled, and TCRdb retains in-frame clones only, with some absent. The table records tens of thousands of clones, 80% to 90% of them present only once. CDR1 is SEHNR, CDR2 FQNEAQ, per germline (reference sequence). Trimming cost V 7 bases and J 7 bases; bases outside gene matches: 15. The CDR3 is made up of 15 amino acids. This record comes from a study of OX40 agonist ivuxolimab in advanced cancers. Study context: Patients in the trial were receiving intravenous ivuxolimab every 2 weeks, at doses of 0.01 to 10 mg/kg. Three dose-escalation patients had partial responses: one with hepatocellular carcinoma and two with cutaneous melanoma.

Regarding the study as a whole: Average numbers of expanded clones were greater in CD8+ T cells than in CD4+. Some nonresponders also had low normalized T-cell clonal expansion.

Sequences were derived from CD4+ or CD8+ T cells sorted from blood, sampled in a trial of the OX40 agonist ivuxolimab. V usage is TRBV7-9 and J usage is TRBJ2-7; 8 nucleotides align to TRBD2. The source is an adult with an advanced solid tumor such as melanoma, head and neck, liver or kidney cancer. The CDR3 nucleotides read TGTGCCAGCAACCCTCGGGGGGGAGGCCCCTTGGAGCAGTACTTC. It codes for CASNPRGGGPLEQYF.